Listed here are 25 T cell receptor beta chains from one sample, sequenced in a study of cytomegalovirus exposure and HLA in healthy donors. The PCR made use of 60 Vbeta and 13 Jbeta primers. Data came from immunoSEQ multiplex PCR; TCRdb stores just in-frame clones and leaves some out. This table has about 150,000 clones, around 66% appearing once. What was sequenced was PBMCs. These receptor sequences come from a woman in her sixties or seventies in good health and CMV-seronegative.

This clone was counted between two and nine times. The V and J genes are TRBV6-5 and TRBJ1-2; 8 bases are shared with TRBD1. The CDR3 sequence is 14 residues long. The trim removed 6 bases at V and 7 bases at J, leaving 10 bases unmatched. The germline CDR1 and CDR2 sequences are MNHEY and SVGAGI. CDR3 amino acids: CASRRTGTQGGYTF. The CDR3 DNA reads TGTGCCAGCAGAAGGACAGGGACCCAGGGTGGCTACACCTTC.

The gene calls are TRBV7-9 and TRBJ1-6, with D maybe TRBD1 (5 bases). V lost 7 bases, J lost 5 bases, and 9 bases lay in between. CDR1 and CDR2 (germline): SEHNR, FQNEAQ (reference sequence). The CDR3 length is 13 residues. In nucleotides, the CDR3 is TGTGCCAGCATGACAGACCATAATTCACCCCTCCACTTT. Translated, it gives CASMTDHNSPLHF. Based on the CDR3 plus reference TRBV7-9 and TRBJ1-6, the full variable domain is DTGVSQNPRHKITKRGQNVTFRCDPISEHNRLYWYRQTLGQGPEFLTYFQNEAQLEKSRLLSDRFSAERPKGSFSTLEIQRTEQGDSAMYLCASMTDHNSPLHFGNGTRLTVT.

The chain combines TRBV10-3 with TRBJ1-5; D possibly corresponds to TRBD1 (6 bases). The ends were cut back, 6 bases at V and 0 bases at J, with 12 bases in the middle. The germline V gene encodes CDR1 ENHRY and CDR2 SYGVKD. The CDR3 consists of 15 residues. The CDR3 loop is CAISSGQLSNQPQHF. For the CDR3, the DNA is TGTGCCATCAGCTCGGGACAACTTAGCAATCAGCCCCAGCATTTT.

The J gene is TRBJ2-1, the V gene TRBV7-2, with TRBD2 identical over 8 bases. This CDR3 is 14 amino acids long. With V trimmed by 7 bases and J by 7 bases, 9 bases remained unmatched. Germline CDR1 SGHTA, CDR2 FQGNSA. CDR3 amino acids: CASKRQRGSNEQFF. The CDR3 coding sequence is TGTGCCAGCAAGAGGCAGCGGGGGTCTAATGAGCAGTTCTTC.

A remark on this clone: The junction shows a germline mismatch at one end, possibly a read error. The rearrangement joins TRBV7-9 to TRBJ1-4; no definite D call. Germline V CDR1 and CDR2: SEHNR, FQNEAQ (reference sequence). There are 17 residues in the CDR3. This CDR3 is CSSSLYLAASTNEKLFF. In DNA form, the CDR3 reads TGTTCCAGCAGCTTGTACCTTGCGGCATCAACTAATGAAAAACTGTTTTTT. The full variable domain, its missing parts supplied by reference TRBV7-9 and TRBJ1-4, is DTGVSQNPRHKITKRGQNVTFRCDPISEHNRLYWYRQTLGQGPEFLTYFQNEAQLEKSRLLSDRFSAERPKGSFSTLEIQRTEQGDSAMYLCSSSLYLAASTNEKLFFGSGTQLSVL.

The chain has TRBV5-4 and TRBJ2-5; TRBD2 aligns across 12 bases. The V segment lost 8 bases and the J segment 3 bases; nucleotides outside the gene matches: 5. Germline V gene sequence: CDR1 SGHNT, CDR2 YYREEE (reference sequence). This CDR3 has 14 residues. CDR3 region: CASKSSGGEETQYF. DNA of the CDR3: TGTGCCAGTAAATCTAGCGGGGGGGAAGAGACCCAGTACTTC.

The rearrangement uses TRBV7-2 and TRBJ1-2, with D possibly TRBD1 on 5 matching bases. The CDR3 sequence is 14 residues long. Germline V CDR1 and CDR2: SGHTA, FQGNSA. V was pared by 5 bases and J by 4 bases, with 14 bases between. The CDR3 nucleotides are TGTGCCAGCAGCCTGCAAAAGGGGCCCTATGGCTACACCTTC. Residues: CASSLQKGPYGYTF.

The chain combines TRBV20-1 with TRBJ2-1; 9 positions match TRBD2. The germline CDR1 and CDR2 sequences are DFQATT and SNEGSKA (reference sequence). V lost 3 bases, J lost 14 bases, and 5 bases stayed unmatched. CDR3 length: 11 residues. DNA for the CDR3: TGCAGTGCTAGCGGTCCTAGCGGGGAGTTCTTC. Encoded protein: CSASGPSGEFF.

The chain has TRBV6-5 and TRBJ1-1; D is possibly TRBD1 (5 bases). The V gene's germline CDR1 is MNHEY and CDR2 SVGAGI. The V end was cut by 5 bases, the J end by 0 bases, with 13 bases between. This CDR3 has 15 amino acids. The DNA for the CDR3 is TGTGCCAGCAGTCCCCCGGGACTTATGAACACTGAAGCTTTCTTT. Translated: CASSPPGLMNTEAFF.

The rearrangement uses TRBV9 and TRBJ2-1; 7 bases line up with TRBD2. Trimming at V came to 4 bases and at J to 4 bases, leaving 11 bases not matched to a gene. The germline gives CDR1 SGDLS, CDR2 YYNGEE. CDR3 length: 16 residues. This CDR3 is CASSPPPASGYNEQFF. CDR3 sequence (DNA): TGTGCCAGCAGCCCCCCCCCGGCTAGCGGTTACAATGAGCAGTTCTTC.

V and J are TRBV7-8 and TRBJ1-5, with TRBD1 as a possible D gene (6 bases). Germline V lookup: CDR1 SGHVS, CDR2 FQNEAQ. The ends were cut back, 5 bases at V and 5 bases at J, with 19 bases in the middle. The CDR3 is 16 residues long. The CDR3 bases are TGTGCCAGCAGCACCCGCTGGGGGCGGGCGGATCAGCCCCAGCATTTT. Protein sequence: CASSTRWGRADQPQHF.

The gene calls are TRBV5-6 and TRBJ1-1, with 11 positions matching TRBD1. The CDR3 runs to 16 residues. With 3 bases clipped from V and 6 bases from J, the junction kept 10 bases outside the gene matches. In germline, CDR1 is SGHDT, CDR2 YYEEEE. CDR3 bases: TGTGCCAGCAGCTATGCCGGGGGACAGGGGGTGGCTGAAGCTTTCTTT. Its protein product is CASSYAGGQGVAEAFF.

The rearrangement joins TRBV29-1 to TRBJ1-1; 7 nucleotides line up with TRBD1. The V and J ends lost 7 bases and 1 base, in that order; junction bases with no gene match: 6. This CDR3 comprises 13 residues. Germline V CDR1 and CDR2: SQVTM, ANQGSEA. CDR3: CSATTGWNTEAFF. In nucleotides, the CDR3 is TGCAGCGCCACGACAGGGTGGAACACTGAAGCTTTCTTT.

This sequence joins TRBV7-2 and TRBJ2-3, with D possibly matching TRBD2 (5 bases). The CDR3 covers 17 residues. V lost 2 bases, J lost 5 bases, and 20 bases lay in between. The V gene's germline CDR1 is SGHTA and CDR2 FQGNSA. CDR3 bases: TGTGCCAGCAGCTTATACCCACCGGGGTCATCGGTAGATACGCAGTATTTT. Translation: CASSLYPPGSSVDTQYF.

This clone was observed a few times. This chain joins TRBV6-5 and TRBJ1-1; D is unresolved. V dropped 7 bases and J dropped 0 bases, with 9 bases sitting between them. There are 13 residues in the CDR3. The germline V gene has CDR1 MNHEY and CDR2 SVGAGI. The CDR3 is CASMGGLNTEAFF. CDR3 coding DNA: TGTGCCAGCATGGGTGGGCTGAACACTGAAGCTTTCTTT.

V usage is TRBV11-2 and J usage is TRBJ2-2; 9 bases align to TRBD2. Germline trimming cut 2 bases from V and 6 bases from J; bases unmatched to any gene: 7. Germline V gene sequence: CDR1 SGHAT, CDR2 FQNNGV. This CDR3 is 16 amino acids long. CDR3 region: CASSLPIAGAPGELFF. For the CDR3, the DNA is TGTGCCAGCAGCTTACCTATAGCGGGAGCCCCCGGGGAGCTGTTTTTT.

A few counts support this clone. The chain has TRBV2 and TRBJ1-1; D might be TRBD1 (5 bases). The CDR3 is made up of 14 amino acids. In germline, CDR1 is SNHLY, CDR2 FYNNEI. The CDR3 DNA reads as TGTACGACCTTCGGGGGGGGATTGAACACTGAAGCTTTCTTT. Translated: CTTFGGGLNTEAFF.

The V gene is TRBV4-2, the J gene TRBJ2-7, with TRBD1 as a possible D gene (6 bases). In germline, CDR1 is LGHNA, CDR2 YNFKEQ. V was trimmed by 0 bases and J by 4 bases, leaving 7 bases between them. This CDR3 contains 13 residues. CDR3 in amino acids: CASSQDQGYEQYF. The CDR3, as DNA: TGTGCCAGCAGCCAAGATCAGGGGTACGAGCAGTACTTC.

The CDR3 sequence is CASSLEAGLGGEQYF. CDR3 DNA sequence: TGTGCCAGCAGCTTAGAGGCAGGGCTCGGGGGCGAGCAGTACTTC. The V and J genes are TRBV7-2 and TRBJ2-7; possibly TRBD2 for D (6 bases). Trimming took off 1 base at V and 6 bases at J, with 16 bases between the two ends. This CDR3 has 15 amino acids. CDR1 and CDR2 from the germline V gene are SGHTA and FQGNSA.

The V and J genes are TRBV7-9 and TRBJ2-2, with 8 bases matching TRBD2. J was trimmed by 4 bases and V by 6 bases; bases with no gene match: 7. The CDR3 is 15 amino acids. Germline CDR1 and CDR2: SEHNR and FQNEAQ (reference sequence). CDR3 bases: TGTGCCAGCAGAACTTCCGGGACTAGCACCGGGGAGCTGTTTTTT. This encodes CASRTSGTSTGELFF.

The gene calls are TRBV5-4 and TRBJ1-5; 7 positions agree with TRBD1. Trimming took 4 bases from V and 1 from J; bases not matched to a gene: 2. CDR3 length: 14 amino acids. Germline CDR1 reads SGHNT; CDR2 reads YYREEE (reference sequence). In DNA form, the CDR3 reads TGTGCCAGCAGCCCGGACAGGAGCAATCAGCCCCAGCATTTT. Translation: CASSPDRSNQPQHF.

The chain couples TRBV9 to TRBJ2-3; tentatively, D is TRBD2 (6 bases). Germline loops: CDR1 SGDLS, CDR2 YYNGEE. The CDR3 consists of 14 residues. Trimming took 0 bases from V and 10 from J, leaving 15 bases between them. CDR3 nucleotide sequence: TGTGCCAGCAGCGTAGAGGTGGGGGGATACGCGCAGTATTTT. This sequence encodes CASSVEVGGYAQYF.

The sample holds a few counts of this clone. The chain couples TRBV5-1 to TRBJ2-1, with 7 bases aligning to TRBD1. After removal of 4 bases from V and 5 bases from J, the junction contained 6 bases not matched to a gene. Germline V gene data show CDR1 as SGHRS and CDR2 as YFSETQ. There are 14 residues in the CDR3. In DNA form, the CDR3 reads TGCGCCAGCAGCGGGGACAGAACCGACAATGAGCAGTTCTTC. Its protein is CASSGDRTDNEQFF.

This clone was detected a few times. This chain links TRBV6-5 with TRBJ1-2, with 7 bases lining up with TRBD1. V was clipped by 6 bases and J by 4 bases; unmatched bases: 11. This CDR3 is 15 amino acids long. In germline, CDR1 is MNHEY, CDR2 SVGAGI. Here the CDR3 reads CASSDVSGTVYGYTF. CDR3 in DNA: TGTGCCAGCAGCGACGTCTCCGGGACAGTCTATGGCTACACCTTC.

In its sample, this clone is medium-sized. The CDR3 here is CASSLGTGGRRTNEKLFF. In DNA form, the CDR3 reads TGTGCCAGCAGCTTAGGGACAGGGGGGCGACGGACTAATGAAAAACTGTTTTTT. This sequence joins TRBV7-9 and TRBJ1-4; 10 bases match TRBD1. Trimming removed 1 base from V and 2 bases from J; junction bases left unmatched: 7. In germline, CDR1 is SEHNR, CDR2 FQNEAQ (reference sequence). This CDR3 contains 18 residues.